The source of this T cell receptor (beta chain) is a study of CD8+CD57+ T cells in acquired aplastic anemia. Study as a whole: Mean DNA quantity obtained from sorted CD4+ and CD8+ cells was 3.2 ug.

TCR beta VDJ combinations and CDR3 sequences were profiled from genomic DNA. One entry per CDR3 protein, called by TCRdb with MiXCR from the reads. The sample lists about 68,000 distinct CDR3 sequences, 45% to 55% occurring once. Study findings and constraints: Patients and controls had in common twenty-nine CD8+ CDR3 sequences.

The length of the CDR3 is 12 residues. The germline V gene encodes CDR1 SNHLY and CDR2 FYNNEI. Trimming shortened V by 0 bases and J by 5 bases, and 4 bases separated the two germline ends. As for this clonotype: Its matching antigen is unknown.

The clonotype was recovered from a human donor in good health, serving as a control. This chain connects TRBV2 to TRBJ2-5; D is uncertain. The sequenced sample was sorted CD4+, CD8+, or CD8+CD57+ T cells (not recorded which) from PBMCs. Here the CDR3 DNA reads TGTGCCAGCAGTGAAGCCTGGGAGACCCAGTACTTC. Translation gives CASSEAWETQYF.